This T cell receptor (beta chain) was documented in a study of blood T cells in healthy people across ages. Study outcomes and limitations: The study found more naive CD4+ cells and higher diversity in long-lived than aged donors.

Alongside a J-beta primer mix, a sample-barcoded 5' primer served in a second PCR lasting about 7 to 11 cycles. The yield of each sample was at least 3 million CDR3-containing paired-end reads. TCRdb reprocessed the 5' RACE reads with MiXCR, giving one entry per CDR3 protein. The sample carries more than 550,000 distinct CDR3 sequences, 22% recorded once. About this clonotype itself: Its antigen is unknown.

The germline V gene encodes CDR1 SQVTM and CDR2 ANQGSEA. The CDR3 contains 11 residues. The receptor was isolated from a man between 65 and 85 years old in good health. V gene TRBV29-1 combines with J gene TRBJ2-5; D remains ambiguous. With the DNA end fitting TRBJ2-7 better, the J assignment may be wrong. Sequenced: blood. In DNA form, the CDR3 reads TGCAGCGTTAACGACATGTACGAGCAGTACTTC. Amino acids: CSVNDMYEQYF.